Each of the 11 T cell receptor beta chains below was sequenced from the same sample in a study of blood T cell repertoires in COVID-19. The data were produced by immunoSEQ multiplex PCR, yet TCRdb's version contains in-frame clones alone and is incomplete. The sample records approximately 350,000 clones, roughly 90% being singletons. Sequencing used peripheral blood. These receptors all come from a woman in her 30s with COVID-19, enrolled during active disease.

V usage is TRBV10-3 and J usage is TRBJ1-2, with D hard to call. Germline lookup yields CDR1 ENHRY and CDR2 SYGVKD. CDR3 size: 13 residues. The ends were cut back, 3 bases at V and 8 bases at J, with 13 bases in the middle. CDR3 protein: CAISESGYDGYTF. CDR3 in DNA: TGTGCCATCAGTGAATCCGGGTATGACGGCTACACCTTC.

V gene TRBV6-5 combines with J gene TRBJ2-1, with a tentative D call TRBD2 (5 bases). Germline assignment: CDR1 MNHEY and CDR2 SVGAGI. V lost 2 bases, J lost 2 bases, and 10 bases lay in between. The length of the CDR3 is 15 residues. CDR3 in DNA: TGTGCCAGCAGTTACCGTAGCGTCCCCTACAATGAGCAGTTCTTC. This translates into CASSYRSVPYNEQFF.

This clone was picked up one time. The chain links TRBV19 to TRBJ1-2; 8 positions agree with TRBD1. Trimming took 3 bases from V and 7 from J; bases not matched to a gene: 4. Germline V gene lookup returns CDR1 LNHDA and CDR2 SQIVND (reference sequence). This CDR3 has 13 amino acids. In nucleotides, the CDR3 is TGTGCCAGTAGTATCGCAGGGGGCGGTGGCTACACCTTC. Translating gives CASSIAGGGGYTF.

This chain links TRBV7-2 with TRBJ1-6; D is possibly TRBD1 (6 bases). The CDR3 length is 14 residues. The ends were cut back, 8 bases at V and 7 bases at J, with 15 bases in the middle. The germline CDR1 and CDR2 sequences are SGHTA and FQGNSA. For the CDR3, the DNA is TGTGCCAGCGGGGTCGGGACATCCAATTCACCCCTCCACTTT. Translation: CASGVGTSNSPLHF.

This rearrangement joins TRBV4-1 to TRBJ2-3, with 11 bases fitting TRBD2. The CDR3 spans 17 residues. V was clipped by 4 bases and J by 5 bases; unmatched bases: 11. Germline-derived CDR1 and CDR2 are MGHRA and YSYEKL. This CDR3 is CASSRRPAGTSGDTQYF. Here the CDR3 DNA reads TGCGCCAGCAGCCGCCGGCCCGCCGGGACTAGCGGAGATACGCAGTATTTT.

The CDR3 DNA follows: TGTGCCAGCAGTTACTCGTCGGGGGGAGGGCTTCAGGATACGCAGTATTTT. Amino acid sequence: CASSYSSGGGLQDTQYF. This chain uses TRBV6-2 or TRBV6-3 with TRBJ2-3, with 7 bases lining up with TRBD2. CDR1 is MNHEY, CDR2 SVGEGT, per germline. This CDR3 is built from 17 residues. J lost 6 bases, V lost 0 bases, and 12 bases had no gene match.

The chain recombines TRBV6-4 with TRBJ1-6, with 9 positions matching TRBD1. Germline CDR1 is MRHNA and CDR2 is SNTAGT. The CDR3 has 16 amino acids. J was trimmed by 8 bases and V by 9 bases; bases with no gene match: 14. CDR3 coding DNA: TGTGCCAGAAGCTCCCGGGACAGGGTAGCGGATTCACCCCTCCACTTT. Its translation is CARSSRDRVADSPLHF.

This sequence joins TRBV11-2 and TRBJ1-2, with TRBD1 as a possible D gene (5 bases). Germline CDR1 reads SGHAT; CDR2 reads FQNNGV. This CDR3 is built from 13 residues. The V end lost 4 bases, the J end lost 7 bases, and 13 bases lay between the germline ends. This chain's CDR3 is CASSSLGEAGYTF. CDR3 coding DNA: TGTGCCAGCAGCTCCCTAGGGGAGGCTGGCTACACCTTC.

The chain links TRBV21-1 to TRBJ2-7; the D call TRBD1 from the table was never checked on the DNA. TRBV21-1 is a documented pseudogene. This CDR3 has 14 amino acids. The CDR3 here is CASSNRGRGREQYF. The CDR3 DNA reads TGTGCCAGCAGCAACAGGGGCAGAGGGCGGGAGCAGTACTTC.

The V gene is TRBV5-6, the J gene TRBJ1-5; possible D gene TRBD1, 5 bases. V lost 0 bases, J lost 6 bases, and 10 bases lay in between. The CDR3 has 14 amino acids. Germline-derived CDR1 and CDR2 are SGHDT and YYEEEE. CDR3 nucleotide sequence: TGTGCCAGCAGCTTGGCGGGGGTCGCTCAGCCCCAGCATTTT. Its protein product is CASSLAGVAQPQHF.

The chain employs TRBV28 and TRBJ2-7; perhaps TRBD2 as D (6 bases). Deletions cut 6 bases from V and 0 bases from J, with 15 bases between. The V gene's germline CDR1 is MDHEN and CDR2 SYDVKM. The CDR3 has 15 residues. The CDR3, as DNA: TGTGCCAGCAGCCAACTTCGGGGAGGCTCCTACGAGCAGTACTTC. This translates into CASSQLRGGSYEQYF.